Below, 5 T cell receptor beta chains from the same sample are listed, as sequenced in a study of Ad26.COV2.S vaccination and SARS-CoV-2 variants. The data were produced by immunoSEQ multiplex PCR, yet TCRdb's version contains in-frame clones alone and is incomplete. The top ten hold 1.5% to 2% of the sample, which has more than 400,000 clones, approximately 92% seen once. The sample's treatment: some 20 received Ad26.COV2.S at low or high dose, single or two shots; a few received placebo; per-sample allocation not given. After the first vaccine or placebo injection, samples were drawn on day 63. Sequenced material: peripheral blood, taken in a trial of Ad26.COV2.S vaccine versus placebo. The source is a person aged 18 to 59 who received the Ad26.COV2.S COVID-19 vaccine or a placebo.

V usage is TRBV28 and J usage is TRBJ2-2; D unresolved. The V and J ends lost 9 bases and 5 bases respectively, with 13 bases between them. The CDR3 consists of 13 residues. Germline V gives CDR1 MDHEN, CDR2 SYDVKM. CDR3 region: CASNSEFTGELFF. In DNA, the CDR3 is TGTGCCAGTAACAGTGAATTTACCGGGGAGCTGTTTTTT.

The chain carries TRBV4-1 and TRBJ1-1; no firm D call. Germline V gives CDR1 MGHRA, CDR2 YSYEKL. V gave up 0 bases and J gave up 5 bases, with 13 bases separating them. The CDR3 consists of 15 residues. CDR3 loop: CASSQEKWGKTEAFF. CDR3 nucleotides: TGCGCCAGCAGCCAAGAGAAGTGGGGTAAGACTGAAGCTTTCTTT.

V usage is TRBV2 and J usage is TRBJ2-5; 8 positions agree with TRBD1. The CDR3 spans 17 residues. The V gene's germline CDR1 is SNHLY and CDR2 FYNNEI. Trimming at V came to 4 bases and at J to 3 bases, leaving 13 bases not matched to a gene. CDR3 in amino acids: CASSGLMAGGAEETQYF. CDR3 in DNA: TGTGCCAGCAGTGGATTAATGGCAGGGGGCGCGGAAGAGACCCAGTACTTC.

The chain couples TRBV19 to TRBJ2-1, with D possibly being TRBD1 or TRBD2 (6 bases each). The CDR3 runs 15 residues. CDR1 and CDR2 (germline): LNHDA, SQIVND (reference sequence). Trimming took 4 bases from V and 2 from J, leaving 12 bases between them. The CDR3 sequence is CASSRGAGAYNEQFF. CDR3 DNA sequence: TGTGCCAGTAGTAGGGGGGCAGGTGCCTACAATGAGCAGTTCTTC.

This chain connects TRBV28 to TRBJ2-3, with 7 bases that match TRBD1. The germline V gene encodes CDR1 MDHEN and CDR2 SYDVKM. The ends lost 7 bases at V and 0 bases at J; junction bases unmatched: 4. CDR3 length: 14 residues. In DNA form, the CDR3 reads TGTGCCAGCACCCTACAGGGGAGCACAGATACGCAGTATTTT. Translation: CASTLQGSTDTQYF.